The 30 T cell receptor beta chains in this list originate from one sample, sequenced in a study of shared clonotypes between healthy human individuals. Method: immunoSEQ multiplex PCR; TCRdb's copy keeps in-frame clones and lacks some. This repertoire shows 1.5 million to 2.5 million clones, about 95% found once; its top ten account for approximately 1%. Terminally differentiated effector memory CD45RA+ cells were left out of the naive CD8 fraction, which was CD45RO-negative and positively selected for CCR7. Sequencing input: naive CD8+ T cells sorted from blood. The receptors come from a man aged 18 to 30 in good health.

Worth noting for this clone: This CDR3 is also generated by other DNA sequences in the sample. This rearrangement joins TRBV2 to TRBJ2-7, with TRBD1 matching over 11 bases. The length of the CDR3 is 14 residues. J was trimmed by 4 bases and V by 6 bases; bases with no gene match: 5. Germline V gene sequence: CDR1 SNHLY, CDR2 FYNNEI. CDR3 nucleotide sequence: TGTGCCAGCAGCGAGGACAGGGGGCCATACGAGCAGTACTTC. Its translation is CASSEDRGPYEQYF. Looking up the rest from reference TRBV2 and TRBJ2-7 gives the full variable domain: EPEVTQTPSHQVTQMGQEVILRCVPISNHLYFYWYRQILGQKVEFLVSFYNNEISEKSEIFDDQFSVERPDGSNFTLKIRSTKLEDSAMYFCASSEDRGPYEQYFGPGTRLTVT.

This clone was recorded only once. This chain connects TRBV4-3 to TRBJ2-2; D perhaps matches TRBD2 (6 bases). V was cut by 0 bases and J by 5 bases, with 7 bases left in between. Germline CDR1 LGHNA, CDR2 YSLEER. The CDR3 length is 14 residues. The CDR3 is CASSQEGGTGELFF. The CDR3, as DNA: TGCGCCAGCAGCCAAGAGGGGGGTACCGGGGAGCTGTTTTTT.

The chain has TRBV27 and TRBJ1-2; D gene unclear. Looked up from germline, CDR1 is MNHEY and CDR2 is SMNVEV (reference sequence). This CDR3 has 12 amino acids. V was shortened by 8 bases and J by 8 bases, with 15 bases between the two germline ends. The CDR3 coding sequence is TGTGCCAGCTCAAGACCCGGAGGGGGCTACACCTTC. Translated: CASSRPGGGYTF.

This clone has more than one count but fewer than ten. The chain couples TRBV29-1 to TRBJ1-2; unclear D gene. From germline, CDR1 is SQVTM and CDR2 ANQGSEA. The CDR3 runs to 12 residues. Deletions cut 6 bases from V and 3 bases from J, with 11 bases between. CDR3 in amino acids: CSVTTVDYGYTF. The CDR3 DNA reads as TGCAGCGTCACCACAGTGGACTATGGCTACACCTTC. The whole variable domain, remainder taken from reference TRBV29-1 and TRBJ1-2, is SAVISQKPSRDICQRGTSLTIQCQVDSQVTMMFWYRQQPGQSLTLIATANQGSEATYESGFVIDKFPISRPNLTFSTLTVSNMSPEDSSIYLCSVTTVDYGYTFGSGTRLTVV.

The CDR3 DNA sequence: TGCAGCGTTGAATCTTTCCGACAGCTCAACTATGGCTACACCTTC. Translating it yields CSVESFRQLNYGYTF. V gene TRBV29-1 combines with J gene TRBJ1-2, with D perhaps TRBD1 (5 bases). This CDR3 comprises 15 residues. Germline V gene sequence: CDR1 SQVTM, CDR2 ANQGSEA. Trimming removed 2 bases at V and 2 bases at J, with 15 bases between.

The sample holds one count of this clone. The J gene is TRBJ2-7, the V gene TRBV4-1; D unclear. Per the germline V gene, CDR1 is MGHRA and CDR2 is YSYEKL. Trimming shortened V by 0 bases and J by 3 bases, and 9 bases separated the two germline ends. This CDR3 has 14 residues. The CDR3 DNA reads TGCGCCAGCAGCCAAGAGGACGGCCTCTACGAGCAGTACTTC. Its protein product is CASSQEDGLYEQYF.

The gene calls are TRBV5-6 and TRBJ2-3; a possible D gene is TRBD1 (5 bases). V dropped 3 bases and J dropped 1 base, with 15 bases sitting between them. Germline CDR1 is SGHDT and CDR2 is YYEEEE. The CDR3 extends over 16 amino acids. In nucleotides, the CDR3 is TGTGCCAGCAGCTCCGGCTGGGGCCTAGGCACAGATACGCAGTATTTT. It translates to CASSSGWGLGTDTQYF. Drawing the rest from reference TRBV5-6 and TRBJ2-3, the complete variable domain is DAGVTQSPTHLIKTRGQQVTLRCSPKSGHDTVSWYQQALGQGPQFIFQYYEEEERQRGNFPDRFSGHQFPNYSSELNVNALLLGDSALYLCASSSGWGLGTDTQYFGPGTRLTVL.

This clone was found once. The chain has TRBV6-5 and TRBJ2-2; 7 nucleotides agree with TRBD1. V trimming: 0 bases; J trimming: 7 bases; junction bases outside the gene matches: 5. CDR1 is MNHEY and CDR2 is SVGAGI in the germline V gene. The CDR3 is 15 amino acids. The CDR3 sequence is CASSYSRQGYGELFF. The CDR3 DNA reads TGTGCCAGCAGTTACTCTAGACAGGGATACGGGGAGCTGTTTTTT.

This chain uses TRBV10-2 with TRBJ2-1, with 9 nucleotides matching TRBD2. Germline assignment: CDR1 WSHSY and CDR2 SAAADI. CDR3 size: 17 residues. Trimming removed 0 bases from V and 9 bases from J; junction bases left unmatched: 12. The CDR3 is CASSESYSSGINGEQFF. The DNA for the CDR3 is TGCGCCAGCAGTGAGTCTTATTCTAGCGGGATTAATGGTGAGCAGTTCTTC.

CDR3 region: CAWSVLGQTFEQYF. The CDR3 DNA follows: TGTGCCTGGAGTGTACTGGGACAAACATTCGAGCAGTACTTC. The V and J genes are TRBV30 and TRBJ2-7; possibly TRBD1 for D (6 bases). CDR1 is GTSNPN, CDR2 SVGIG, per germline (reference sequence). V lost 0 bases and J 6 bases, leaving 15 bases between the germline ends. CDR3 length equals 14 residues.

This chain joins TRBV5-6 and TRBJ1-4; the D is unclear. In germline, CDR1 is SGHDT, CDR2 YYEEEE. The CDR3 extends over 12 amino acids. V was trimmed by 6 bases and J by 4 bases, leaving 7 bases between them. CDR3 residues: CASTGYNEKLFF. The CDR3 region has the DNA TGTGCCAGCACGGGCTATAATGAAAAACTGTTTTTT.

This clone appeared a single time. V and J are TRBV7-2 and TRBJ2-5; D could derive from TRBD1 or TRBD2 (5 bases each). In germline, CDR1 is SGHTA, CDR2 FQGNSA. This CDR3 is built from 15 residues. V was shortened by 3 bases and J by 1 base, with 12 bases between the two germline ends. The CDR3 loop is CASSFGGEGQETQYF. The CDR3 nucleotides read TGTGCCAGCAGCTTTGGGGGAGAGGGCCAAGAGACCCAGTACTTC.

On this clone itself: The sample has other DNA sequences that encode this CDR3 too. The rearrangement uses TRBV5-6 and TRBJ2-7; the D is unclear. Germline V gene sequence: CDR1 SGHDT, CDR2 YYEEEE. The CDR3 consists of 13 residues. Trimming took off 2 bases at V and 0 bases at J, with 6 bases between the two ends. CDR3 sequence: CASSFSASYEQYF. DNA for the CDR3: TGTGCCAGCAGCTTTTCTGCCTCCTACGAGCAGTACTTC. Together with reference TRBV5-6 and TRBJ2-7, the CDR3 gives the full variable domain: DAGVTQSPTHLIKTRGQQVTLRCSPKSGHDTVSWYQQALGQGPQFIFQYYEEEERQRGNFPDRFSGHQFPNYSSELNVNALLLGDSALYLCASSFSASYEQYFGPGTRLTVT.

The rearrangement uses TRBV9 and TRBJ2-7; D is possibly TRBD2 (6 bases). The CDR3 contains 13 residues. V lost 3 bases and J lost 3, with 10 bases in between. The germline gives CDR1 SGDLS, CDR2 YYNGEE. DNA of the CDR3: TGTGCCAGCAGCGAGGACGGGGGCTACGAGCAGTACTTC. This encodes CASSEDGGYEQYF.

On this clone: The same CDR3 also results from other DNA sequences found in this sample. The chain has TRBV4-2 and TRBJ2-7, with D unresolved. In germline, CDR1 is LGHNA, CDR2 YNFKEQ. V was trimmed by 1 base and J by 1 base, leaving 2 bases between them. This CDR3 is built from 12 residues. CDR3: CASSQGSYEQYF. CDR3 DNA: TGTGCCAGCAGCCAAGGGTCCTACGAGCAGTACTTC.

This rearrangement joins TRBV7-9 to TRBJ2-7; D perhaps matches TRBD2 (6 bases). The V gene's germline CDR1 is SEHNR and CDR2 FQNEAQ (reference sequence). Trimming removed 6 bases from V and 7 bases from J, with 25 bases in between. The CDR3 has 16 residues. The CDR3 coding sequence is TGTGCCAGCAGGTCGGTTGATGGAGGGTCTGCGAGGGAGCAGTACTTC. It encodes CASRSVDGGSAREQYF. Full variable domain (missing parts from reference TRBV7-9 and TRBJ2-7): DTGVSQNPRHKITKRGQNVTFRCDPISEHNRLYWYRQTLGQGPEFLTYFQNEAQLEKSRLLSDRFSAERPKGSFSTLEIQRTEQGDSAMYLCASRSVDGGSAREQYFGPGTRLTVT.

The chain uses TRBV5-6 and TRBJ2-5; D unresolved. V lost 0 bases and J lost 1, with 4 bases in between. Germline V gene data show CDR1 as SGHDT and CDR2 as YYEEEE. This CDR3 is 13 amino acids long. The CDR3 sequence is CASSLVPQETQYF. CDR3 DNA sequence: TGTGCCAGCAGCTTGGTCCCCCAAGAGACCCAGTACTTC.

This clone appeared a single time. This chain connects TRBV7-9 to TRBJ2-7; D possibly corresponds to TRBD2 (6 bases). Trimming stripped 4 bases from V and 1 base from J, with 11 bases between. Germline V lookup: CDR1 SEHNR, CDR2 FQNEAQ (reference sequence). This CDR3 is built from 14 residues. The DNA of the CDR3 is TGTGCCAGCAGCTCGACTAGGGAATCCTACGAGCAGTACTTC. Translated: CASSSTRESYEQYF.

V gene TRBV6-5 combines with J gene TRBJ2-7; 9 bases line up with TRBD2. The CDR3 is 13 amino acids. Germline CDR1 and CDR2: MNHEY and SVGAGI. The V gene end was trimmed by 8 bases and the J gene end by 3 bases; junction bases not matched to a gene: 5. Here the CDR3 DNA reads TGTGCCAGCTGTCTAGCGGGGCACTACGAGCAGTACTTC. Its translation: CASCLAGHYEQYF.

The CDR3 DNA is TGTGCCAGCAGCGTCCGGACAGGGTTCGGGGCCAACGTCCTGACTTTC. This sequence encodes CASSVRTGFGANVLTF. The chain uses TRBV9 and TRBJ2-6, with 8 bases aligning to TRBD1. CDR3 length: 16 amino acids. The germline V gene has CDR1 SGDLS and CDR2 YYNGEE. Trimming took 2 bases from V and 4 from J; bases not matched to a gene: 5.

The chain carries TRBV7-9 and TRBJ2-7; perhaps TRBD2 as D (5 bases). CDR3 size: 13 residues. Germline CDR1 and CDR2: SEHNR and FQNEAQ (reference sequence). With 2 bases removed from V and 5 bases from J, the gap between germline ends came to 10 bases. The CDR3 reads CASSLSSGDEQYF. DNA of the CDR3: TGTGCCAGCAGCTTATCATCCGGGGACGAGCAGTACTTC.

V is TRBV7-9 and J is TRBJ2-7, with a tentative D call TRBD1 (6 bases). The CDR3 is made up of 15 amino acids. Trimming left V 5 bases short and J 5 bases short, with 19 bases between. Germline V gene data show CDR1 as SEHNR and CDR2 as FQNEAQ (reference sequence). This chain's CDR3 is CASSDTGFTLDEQYF. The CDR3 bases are TGTGCCAGCAGCGATACAGGGTTTACCCTAGACGAGCAGTACTTC.

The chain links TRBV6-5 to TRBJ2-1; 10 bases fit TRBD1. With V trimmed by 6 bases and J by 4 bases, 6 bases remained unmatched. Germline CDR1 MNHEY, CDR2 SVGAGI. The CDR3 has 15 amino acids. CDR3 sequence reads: CASSFGTGEYNEQFF. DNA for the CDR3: TGTGCCAGCAGCTTTGGGACAGGGGAATACAATGAGCAGTTCTTC.

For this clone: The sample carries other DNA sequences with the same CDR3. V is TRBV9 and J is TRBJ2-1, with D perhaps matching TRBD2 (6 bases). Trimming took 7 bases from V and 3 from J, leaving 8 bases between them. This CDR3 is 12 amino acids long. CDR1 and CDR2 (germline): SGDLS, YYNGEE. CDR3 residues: CASGGNYNEQFF. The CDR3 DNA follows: TGTGCCAGCGGGGGGAACTACAATGAGCAGTTCTTC.

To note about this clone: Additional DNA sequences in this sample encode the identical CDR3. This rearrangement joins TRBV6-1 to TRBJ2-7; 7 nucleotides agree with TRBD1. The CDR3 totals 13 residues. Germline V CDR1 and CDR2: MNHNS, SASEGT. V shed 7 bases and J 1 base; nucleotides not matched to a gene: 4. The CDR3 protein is CASTYRGSYEQYF. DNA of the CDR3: TGTGCCAGCACGTACAGGGGTTCCTACGAGCAGTACTTC.

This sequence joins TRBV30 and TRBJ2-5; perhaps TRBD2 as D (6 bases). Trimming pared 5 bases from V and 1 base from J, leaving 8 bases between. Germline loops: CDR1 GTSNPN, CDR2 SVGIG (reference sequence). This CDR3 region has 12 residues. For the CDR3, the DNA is TGTGCCTGGTCGGGACTCCAAGAGACCCAGTACTTC. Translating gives CAWSGLQETQYF.

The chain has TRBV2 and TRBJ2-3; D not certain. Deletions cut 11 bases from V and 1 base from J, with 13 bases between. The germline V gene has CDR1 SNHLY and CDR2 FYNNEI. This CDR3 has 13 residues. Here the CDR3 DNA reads TGTGCCCTCAAGGATTGGGGCACAGATACGCAGTATTTT. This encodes CALKDWGTDTQYF.

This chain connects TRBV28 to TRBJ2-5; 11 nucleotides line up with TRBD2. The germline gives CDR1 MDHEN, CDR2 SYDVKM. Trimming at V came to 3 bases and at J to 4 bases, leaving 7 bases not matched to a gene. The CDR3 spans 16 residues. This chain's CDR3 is CASSFIAGGPGETQYF. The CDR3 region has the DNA TGTGCCAGCAGTTTCATAGCGGGGGGGCCAGGAGAGACCCAGTACTTC.

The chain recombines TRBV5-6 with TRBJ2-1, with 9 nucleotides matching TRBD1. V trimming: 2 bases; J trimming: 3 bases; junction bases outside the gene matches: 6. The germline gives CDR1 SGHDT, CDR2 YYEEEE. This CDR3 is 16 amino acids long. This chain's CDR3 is CASSLVGTGLYNEQFF. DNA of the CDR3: TGTGCCAGCAGCTTAGTGGGGACAGGGCTCTACAATGAGCAGTTCTTC.

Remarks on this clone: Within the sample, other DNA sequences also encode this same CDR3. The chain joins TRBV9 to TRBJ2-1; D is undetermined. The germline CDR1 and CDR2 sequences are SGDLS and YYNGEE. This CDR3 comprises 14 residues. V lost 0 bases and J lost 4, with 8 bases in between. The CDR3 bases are TGTGCCAGCAGCGTAGTGGTCTCATACAATGAGCAGTTCTTC. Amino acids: CASSVVVSYNEQFF.